This T cell receptor beta chain originates from a study of cytomegalovirus exposure and HLA in healthy donors (dated by TCRdb to 2015 to 2018). Background for the entire study: According to a later analysis, one platform produced both the roughly 130 validation repertoires and the roughly 640 repertoires of the first cohort. In addition to the first cohort of 666 subjects, a separate validation cohort of approximately 130 different subjects was used. The study was designed to test whether signatures of past pathogen exposure could be identified by cataloging public T cell receptors. High-throughput TCR immunosequencing, statistical association of individual TCRs with disease status, and machine learning were combined to predict cytomegalovirus infection status. What the study reported, not specific to this receptor: Most TCR sequences were seen in very few donors, while some public TCRs were found in many individuals. It was suggested by the authors that the approach could potentially be generalized to other disease states and immunological phenotypes. Subsequent analysis determined that TCRs grouped into clusters in the first cohort also showed a tendency toward co-occurrence across the roughly 110 validation repertoires, and about 94% of cluster scores exceeded 0. In both the original and validation cohorts, the classifier was reported to diagnose cytomegalovirus status with high specificity and sensitivity. In the study, around 150 TCR beta chains were listed as associated with cytomegalovirus. A later analysis had no HLA typing for the validation cohort, so co-occurrence there was scored across all 130 or so repertoires. Three of the identified cytomegalovirus-associated TCR beta chains were confirmed in vitro to be specific for cytomegalovirus antigens.

As to this clone: What antigen it recognizes has not been identified. The input lacks base qualities; no much larger clone sits a single base away.

Germline trimming: 0 bases from V, 4 bases from J; junction bases outside gene matches: 2. The germline V gene (reference sequence) sets CDR1 to LNHNV and CDR2 to YYDKDF. The CDR3, cysteine through phenylalanine, is 15 amino acids long. Of the read, only the CDR3 DNA is kept; its 45 bases are in frame from base 1. The method behind the library was the immunoSEQ multiplex PCR assay. The study's processing was this. A statistical classification framework was developed to diagnose cytomegalovirus status using the catalog of TCR beta chain sequences. The clones in this table, taken by TCRdb from immuneACCESS, are in-frame only. Not every clone is retained; where verified, under half of the shortfall comes from an unresolved V gene, and the cause of the rest is unknown. The V and J calls and the clone size are those of that table, but D and trimming were determined from the DNA. The sample has fewer than 70,000 clones on record, 90% to 97% of them singletons. Jointly, the top ten make up 0.85% to 1% of the sample.

Donors formed part of the validation cohort, which comprised approximately 130 subjects and was distinct from the first cohort of several hundred subjects. This clonotype was obtained from a man between 18 and 29 years old in good health and CMV-seronegative. The sample comprised PBMCs. Recombination linked TRBV15 to TRBJ1-5; 8 middle bases align to TRBD1. The DNA sequence is as follows: TGTGCCACCAGCAGAGATCGGACAGGGAATCAGCCCCAGCATTTT. Translated, it gives CATSRDRTGNQPQHF.